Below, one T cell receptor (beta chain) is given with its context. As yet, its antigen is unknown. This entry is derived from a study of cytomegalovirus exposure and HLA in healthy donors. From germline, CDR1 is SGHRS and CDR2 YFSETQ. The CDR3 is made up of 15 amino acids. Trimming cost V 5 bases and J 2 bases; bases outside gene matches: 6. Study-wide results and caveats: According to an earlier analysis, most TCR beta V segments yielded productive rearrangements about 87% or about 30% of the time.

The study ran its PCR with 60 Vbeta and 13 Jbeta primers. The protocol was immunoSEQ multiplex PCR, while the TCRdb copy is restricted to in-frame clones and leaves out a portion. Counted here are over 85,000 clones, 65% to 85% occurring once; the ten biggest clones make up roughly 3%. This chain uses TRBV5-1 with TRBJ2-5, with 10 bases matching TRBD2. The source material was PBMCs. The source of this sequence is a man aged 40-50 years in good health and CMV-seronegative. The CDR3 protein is CASSVAGGQQETQYF. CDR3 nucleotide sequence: TGCGCCAGCAGTGTAGCGGGGGGACAACAAGAGACCCAGTACTTC.